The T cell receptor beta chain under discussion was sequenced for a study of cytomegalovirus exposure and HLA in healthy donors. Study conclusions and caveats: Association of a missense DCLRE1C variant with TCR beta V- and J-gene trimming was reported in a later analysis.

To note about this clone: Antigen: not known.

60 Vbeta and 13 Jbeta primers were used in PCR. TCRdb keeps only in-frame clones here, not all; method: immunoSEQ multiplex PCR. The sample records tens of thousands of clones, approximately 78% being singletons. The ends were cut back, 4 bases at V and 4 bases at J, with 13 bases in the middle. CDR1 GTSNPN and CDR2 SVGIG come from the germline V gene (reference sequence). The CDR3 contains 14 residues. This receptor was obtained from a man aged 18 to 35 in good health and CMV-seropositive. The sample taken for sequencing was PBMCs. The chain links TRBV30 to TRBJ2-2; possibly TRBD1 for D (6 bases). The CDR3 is CAWTLGQSTGELFF. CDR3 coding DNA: TGTGCCTGGACCTTAGGACAGTCCACCGGGGAGCTGTTTTTT. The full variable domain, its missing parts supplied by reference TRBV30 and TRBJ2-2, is SQTIHQWPATLVQPVGSPLSLECTVEGTSNPNLYWYRQAAGRGLQLLFYSVGIGQISSEVPQNLSASRPQDRQFILSSKKLLLSDSGFYLCAWTLGQSTGELFFGEGSRLTVL.